Presented here are 22 T cell receptor beta chains from one specimen sequenced in a study of CD8+ T cells in alopecia areata listed by TCRdb under 2018. The library was made by the immunoSEQ multiplex PCR assay. For TCR sequencing, RNA was extracted from every sample and reverse transcribed into cDNA to serve as template. Entries here come from immuneACCESS through TCRdb and include only in-frame sequences with V and J called. Some clones fail to appear in such tables; in the studies checked, an unresolved V gene covers under half of the shortfall, and the cause of the remainder is unknown. The sample has 180,000 or so clones on record, 50% to 75% of them singletons. The ten biggest clones cover about a sixth of the sample. The treatment or condition label for this specimen denotes: oral pan-JAK inhibitor, 5-10 mg twice daily. The sample in question was CD4+ T cells sorted from blood, obtained at approximately week 56, from a patient treated with tofacitinib. The source of these receptors is a human donor with alopecia areata.

This clone has just a few counts. V gene TRBV27 combines with J gene TRBJ2-7; D not certain. This CDR3 has 14 amino acids. V was pared by 6 bases and J by 0 bases, with 12 bases between. The germline CDR1 and CDR2 sequences are MNHEY and SMNVEV (reference sequence). The CDR3 loop reads CASSWTRNSYEQYF. The CDR3 DNA follows: TGTGCCAGCAGCTGGACCCGCAACTCCTACGAGCAGTACTTC.

The chain is built from TRBV9 and TRBJ1-5, with D uncertain. V was pared by 2 bases and J by 1 base, with 7 bases between. Germline V gene lookup returns CDR1 SGDLS and CDR2 YYNGEE. The CDR3 runs to 14 residues. The CDR3 nucleotides read TGTGCCAGCAGCGTCGGACGGAGCAATCAGCCCCAGCATTTT. Protein product: CASSVGRSNQPQHF.

The chain couples TRBV19 to TRBJ2-1; D remains unclear. V was shortened by 5 bases and J by 5 bases, with 16 bases between the two germline ends. CDR1 and CDR2 (germline): LNHDA, SQIVND (reference sequence). The CDR3 is 15 residues long. CDR3 coding DNA: TGTGCCAGTAGTCCCCTTTCGCAGGCGAACAATGAGCAGTTCTTC. Its translation is CASSPLSQANNEQFF.

This clone was recorded at least ten times. The chain is built from TRBV10-3 and TRBJ2-5, with D possibly being TRBD1 (6 bases). The CDR3 length is 13 residues. Germline CDR1 reads ENHRY; CDR2 reads SYGVKD. V was pared by 6 bases and J by 6 bases, with 14 bases between. Here the CDR3 reads CAISEGVAQTQYF. In nucleotides, the CDR3 is TGTGCCATCAGCGAGGGGGTTGCGCAGACCCAGTACTTC.

The CDR3 sequence: CAWTVRAGVGRGYTF. In nucleotides, the CDR3 is TGTGCCTGGACCGTCCGGGCAGGGGTGGGTCGCGGCTACACCTTC. This chain uses TRBV30 with TRBJ1-2; TRBD1 is a possible D gene (6 bases). CDR3 size: 15 residues. CDR1 is GTSNPN and CDR2 is SVGIG in the germline V gene (reference sequence). V lost 4 bases and J 8 bases, leaving 23 bases between the germline ends.

This sequence joins TRBV5-6 and TRBJ2-2; TRBD2 might be the D (5 bases). The germline V and J ends were trimmed by 2 bases and 4 bases, with 12 bases remaining between them. Per the germline V gene, CDR1 is SGHDT and CDR2 is YYEEEE. The CDR3 sequence is 15 residues long. The CDR3 DNA is TGTGCCAGCAGCTTTTCGTCTAGCCGCACCGGGGAGCTGTTTTTT. It is translated as CASSFSSSRTGELFF.

This clone was detected a few times. This sequence joins TRBV29-1 and TRBJ1-1; no definite D call. Germline CDR1 is SQVTM and CDR2 is ANQGSEA. Trimming left V 5 bases short and J 6 bases short, with 7 bases between. This CDR3 is 10 amino acids long. CDR3 sequence (DNA): TGCAGCGTTCGAACAGCTGAAGCTTTCTTT. Translated: CSVRTAEAFF.

The CDR3 region has the DNA TGTGCCAGCACCCTAGCGGGGAACTACAATGAGCAGTTCTTC. Protein product: CASTLAGNYNEQFF. The J gene is TRBJ2-1, the V gene TRBV6-5, with 9 bases fitting TRBD2. CDR3 size: 14 residues. Germline loops: CDR1 MNHEY, CDR2 SVGAGI. Trimming took 7 bases from V and 3 from J; bases not matched to a gene: 4.

This clone was detected a few times. This rearrangement joins TRBV2 to TRBJ1-6; the D is unclear. There are 16 residues in the CDR3. Trimming shortened V by 7 bases and J by 5 bases, and 18 bases separated the two germline ends. The V gene's germline CDR1 is SNHLY and CDR2 FYNNEI. CDR3 DNA: TGTGCCAGCACCGAGTACCTAAAAGCCGATAATTCACCCCTCCACTTT. Its protein product is CASTEYLKADNSPLHF.

This chain uses TRBV6-7 with TRBJ2-7, with D unclear. TRBV6-7 is identified as an open reading frame with a role that is uncertain. Trimming removed 6 bases from V and 3 bases from J, with 9 bases in between. The CDR3 loop spans 12 amino acids. This CDR3 is CASSQDGYEQYF. As DNA, the CDR3 is TGTGCCAGCAGCCAGGACGGCTACGAGCAGTACTTC.

The chain employs TRBV25-1 and TRBJ1-6, with D possibly matching TRBD1 (5 bases). Germline CDR1 is MGHDK and CDR2 is SYGVNS. Between the trimmed V and J ends, which lost 4 bases and 11 bases, there was a span of 15 bases. The CDR3 spans 14 residues. DNA for the CDR3: TGTGCCAGCAGTGGGGGACCGTGGGGGGCACCCCTCCACTTT. Protein sequence: CASSGGPWGAPLHF.

This clone was found a few times. The J gene is TRBJ1-1, the V gene TRBV29-1; D gene unclear. The CDR3 totals 12 residues. Trimming removed 5 bases from V and 5 bases from J, with 12 bases in between. Germline V gene lookup returns CDR1 SQVTM and CDR2 ANQGSEA. CDR3 residues: CSVFEGRTEAFF. CDR3 nucleotide sequence: TGCAGCGTTTTCGAGGGAAGGACTGAAGCTTTCTTT.

This chain links TRBV6-5 with TRBJ2-7, with D uncertain. This CDR3 is 13 amino acids long. Between the trimmed V and J ends, which lost 2 bases and 4 bases, there was a span of 9 bases. Germline V CDR1 and CDR2: MNHEY, SVGAGI. The CDR3 sequence: CASSYAGRYEQYF. CDR3 nucleotide sequence: TGTGCCAGCAGTTACGCAGGACGATACGAGCAGTACTTC.

The V gene is TRBV5-5, the J gene TRBJ1-1; 7 nucleotides line up with TRBD1. CDR3 length equals 15 residues. The germline gives CDR1 SGHKS, CDR2 YYEKEE (reference sequence). The trim removed 4 bases at V and 4 bases at J, leaving 10 bases unmatched. This CDR3 reads CASSPIAGGPTEAFF. DNA of the CDR3: TGTGCCAGCAGCCCTATCGCAGGGGGACCCACTGAAGCTTTCTTT.

The V gene is TRBV5-6, the J gene TRBJ2-2, with 9 bases that match TRBD1. Trimming cost V 0 bases and J 8 bases; bases outside gene matches: 8. The CDR3 extends over 16 amino acids. The germline gives CDR1 SGHDT, CDR2 YYEEEE. CDR3: CASSLDRGLLRGELFF. The CDR3 bases are TGTGCCAGCAGCTTGGACAGGGGGCTTCTTCGAGGGGAGCTGTTTTTT.

The chain recombines TRBV5-1 with TRBJ2-7; the match to TRBD1 covers 10 bases. This CDR3 contains 17 residues. The V gene's germline CDR1 is SGHRS and CDR2 YFSETQ. The ends lost 5 bases at V and 3 bases at J; junction bases unmatched: 14. The CDR3 region is CASRPGTGEVVVYEQYF. The DNA for the CDR3 is TGCGCCAGCAGACCCGGGACAGGGGAAGTGGTTGTCTACGAGCAGTACTTC.

CDR3 sequence reads: CASSLGLPRGRNTEAFF. The CDR3 region has the DNA TGTGCCAGCAGCTTAGGGCTTCCCAGGGGAAGGAACACTGAAGCTTTCTTT. The chain uses TRBV7-8 and TRBJ1-1; D possibly corresponds to TRBD1 (6 bases). V gave up 1 base and J gave up 1 base, with 16 bases separating them. In germline, CDR1 is SGHVS, CDR2 FQNEAQ. The CDR3 has 17 residues.

This clone was seen a handful of times. J is TRBJ1-3 and V is TRBV29-1, with D perhaps matching TRBD1 (5 bases). Trimming shortened V by 6 bases and J by 4 bases, and 13 bases separated the two germline ends. This CDR3 region has 13 residues. Germline values: CDR1 SQVTM, CDR2 ANQGSEA. As DNA, the CDR3 is TGCAGCGTCCATCAGGGTCAAGGAAACACCATATATTTT. It specifies CSVHQGQGNTIYF.

This clone turned up a few times. The V and J genes are TRBV4-1 and TRBJ1-6, with D unclear. Germline V CDR1 and CDR2: MGHRA, YSYEKL. The CDR3 runs 15 residues. V shed 9 bases and J shed 7 bases, with 19 bases lying between them. CDR3 DNA: TGCGCCAGTAGCGTCCGGGGAGGGCGAAATTCACCCCTCCACTTT. Translated, it gives CASSVRGGRNSPLHF.

The V call is TRBV4-2, the J call TRBJ1-2; unclear D gene. Germline values: CDR1 LGHNA, CDR2 YNFKEQ. This CDR3 comprises 13 residues. The germline V and J ends were trimmed by 1 base and 6 bases, with 9 bases remaining between them. CDR3 coding DNA: TGTGCCAGCAGCCAAGGTGTGGGGAATGGCTACACCTTC. Translated: CASSQGVGNGYTF.

The V call is TRBV13, the J call TRBJ2-5; D is ambiguous. The length of the CDR3 is 14 residues. V lost 4 bases and J lost 2, with 11 bases in between. Looked up from germline, CDR1 is PRHDT and CDR2 is FYEKMQ (reference sequence). The CDR3 sequence is CASSSTALQETQYF. The CDR3 DNA follows: TGTGCCAGCAGCTCAACAGCCTTACAAGAGACCCAGTACTTC.

The table lists this clone with a count of one. The rearrangement joins TRBV7-9 to TRBJ2-2, with D hard to call. CDR1 SEHNR and CDR2 FQNEAQ come from the germline V gene (reference sequence). V lost 1 base and J 1 base, leaving 10 bases between the germline ends. The CDR3 contains 16 residues. The CDR3: CASSLDKGWNTGELFF. DNA of the CDR3: TGTGCCAGCAGCTTAGATAAAGGGTGGAACACCGGGGAGCTGTTTTTT.